Sequencing of this T cell receptor (beta chain) was carried out in a study of naive and memory T cell subsets. Whole-study results and caveats: In naive cells, over 95% of TCR sequences were seen only once. Gini index rose across naive, CM, EM and EMRA in CD4 and CD8.

Cells stained for CD3, CD4, CD8, CD45RA and CD27 were sorted into four subsets. Both TRBC1 and TRBC2 were covered by a beta constant-region primer of two equimolar oligonucleotides. The ligated cDNA underwent four PCR rounds using SP2 and nested alpha and beta constant-region primers. TCRdb recomputed calls from the UMI-ligation and nested PCR reads with MiXCR, one row per CDR3 protein. The repertoire has 140,000 to 150,000 distinct CDR3 sequences, approximately 17% of them found once; the top ten carry about 0.13%. This clonotype has just a few counts. Its antigen is currently unknown. The sequenced sample was naive CD4+ T cells from blood. The receptor's source is a human donor in good health.

The CDR3 reads CASSRPGLANNEQFF. The CDR3 DNA sequence: TGTGCCAGCAGCCGGCCGGGACTAGCGAACAATGAGCAGTTCTTC. V gene TRBV5-4 combines with J gene TRBJ2-1; 10 bases are a match to TRBD2. The CDR3 runs 15 residues. J was trimmed by 5 bases and V by 4 bases; bases with no gene match: 6. Germline values: CDR1 SGHNT, CDR2 YYREEE (reference sequence).